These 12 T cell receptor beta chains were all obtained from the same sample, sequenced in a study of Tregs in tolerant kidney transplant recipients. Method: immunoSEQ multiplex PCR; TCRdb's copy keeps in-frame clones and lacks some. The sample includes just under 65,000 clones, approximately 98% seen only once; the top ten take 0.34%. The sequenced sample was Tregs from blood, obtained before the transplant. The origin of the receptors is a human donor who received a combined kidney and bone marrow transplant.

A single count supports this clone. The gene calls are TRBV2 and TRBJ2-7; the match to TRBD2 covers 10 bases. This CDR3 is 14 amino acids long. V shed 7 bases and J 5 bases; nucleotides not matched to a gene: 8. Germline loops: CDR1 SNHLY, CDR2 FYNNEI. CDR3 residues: CASTASGRYNEQYF. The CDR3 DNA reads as TGTGCCAGCACGGCTAGCGGGAGATACAACGAGCAGTACTTC. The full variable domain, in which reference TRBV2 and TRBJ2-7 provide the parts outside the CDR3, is EPEVTQTPSHQVTQMGQEVILRCVPISNHLYFYWYRQILGQKVEFLVSFYNNEISEKSEIFDDQFSVERPDGSNFTLKIRSTKLEDSAMYFCASTASGRYNEQYFGPGTRLTVT.

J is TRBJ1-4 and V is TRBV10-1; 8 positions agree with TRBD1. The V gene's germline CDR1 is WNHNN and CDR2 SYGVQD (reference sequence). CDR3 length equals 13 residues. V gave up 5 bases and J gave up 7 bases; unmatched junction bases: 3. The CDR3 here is CASSCGQGEKLFF. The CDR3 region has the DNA TGCGCCAGCAGTTGCGGACAGGGTGAAAAACTGTTTTTT.

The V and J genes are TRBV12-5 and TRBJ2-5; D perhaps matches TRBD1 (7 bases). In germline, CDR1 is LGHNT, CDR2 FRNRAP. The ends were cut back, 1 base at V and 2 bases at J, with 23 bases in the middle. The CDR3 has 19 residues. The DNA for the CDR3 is TGTGCTAGTGGTTTGGGGAACAAGTACGAGACAGGGAGGCAAGAGACCCAGTACTTC. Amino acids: CASGLGNKYETGRQETQYF. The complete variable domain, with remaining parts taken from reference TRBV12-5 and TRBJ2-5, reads DARVTQTPRHKVTEMGQEVTMRCQPILGHNTVFWYRQTMMQGLELLAYFRNRAPLDDSGMPKDRFSAEMPDATLATLKIQPSEPRDSAVYFCASGLGNKYETGRQETQYFGPGTRLLVL.

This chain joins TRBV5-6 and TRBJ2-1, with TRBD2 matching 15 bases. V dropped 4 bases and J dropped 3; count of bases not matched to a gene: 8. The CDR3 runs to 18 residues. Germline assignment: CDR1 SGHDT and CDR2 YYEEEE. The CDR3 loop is CASSRTSGRVSYYNEQFF. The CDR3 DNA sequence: TGTGCCAGCAGCCGGACTAGCGGGAGGGTATCGTACTACAATGAGCAGTTCTTC.

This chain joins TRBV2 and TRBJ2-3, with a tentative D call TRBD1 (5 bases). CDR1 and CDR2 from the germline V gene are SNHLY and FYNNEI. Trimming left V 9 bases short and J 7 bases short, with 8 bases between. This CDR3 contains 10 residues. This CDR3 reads CARGLNTQYF. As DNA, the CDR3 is TGTGCCAGGGGGCTGAATACGCAGTATTTT.

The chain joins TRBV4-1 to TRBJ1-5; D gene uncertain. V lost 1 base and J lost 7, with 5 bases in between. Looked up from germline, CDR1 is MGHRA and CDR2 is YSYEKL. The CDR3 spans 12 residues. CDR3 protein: CASSQVGQPQHF. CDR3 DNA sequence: TGCGCCAGCAGCCAAGTCGGGCAGCCCCAGCATTTT.

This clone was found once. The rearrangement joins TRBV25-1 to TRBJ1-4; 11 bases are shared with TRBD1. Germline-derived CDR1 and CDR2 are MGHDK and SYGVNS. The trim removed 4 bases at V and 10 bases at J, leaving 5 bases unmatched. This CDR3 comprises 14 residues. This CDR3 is CASSVGQGAGKLFF. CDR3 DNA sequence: TGTGCCAGCAGTGTCGGACAGGGGGCTGGAAAACTGTTTTTT.

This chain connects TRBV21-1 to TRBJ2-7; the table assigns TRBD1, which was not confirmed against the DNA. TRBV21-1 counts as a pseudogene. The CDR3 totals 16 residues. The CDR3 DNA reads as TGTGCCAGCAGCAAGCCCGGACAGGACACCTCCTACGAGCAGTACTTC. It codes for CASSKPGQDTSYEQYF.

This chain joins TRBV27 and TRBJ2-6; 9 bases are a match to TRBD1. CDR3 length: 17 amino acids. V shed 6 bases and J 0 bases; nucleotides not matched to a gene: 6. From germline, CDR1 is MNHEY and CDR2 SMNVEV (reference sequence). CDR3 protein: CASSPGQGISGANVLTF. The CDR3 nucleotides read TGTGCCAGCAGCCCGGGACAGGGCATCTCTGGGGCCAACGTCCTGACTTTC.

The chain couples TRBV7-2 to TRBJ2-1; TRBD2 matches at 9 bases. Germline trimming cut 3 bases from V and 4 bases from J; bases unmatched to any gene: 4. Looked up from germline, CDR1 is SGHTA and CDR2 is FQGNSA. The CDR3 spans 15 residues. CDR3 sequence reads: CASSFLAGWYNEQFF. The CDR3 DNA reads TGTGCCAGCAGCTTCCTAGCGGGATGGTACAATGAGCAGTTCTTC. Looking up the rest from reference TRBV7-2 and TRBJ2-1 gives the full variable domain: GAGVSQSPSNKVTEKGKDVELRCDPISGHTALYWYRQSLGQGLEFLIYFQGNSAPDKSGLPSDRFSAERTGGSVSTLTIQRTQQEDSAVYLCASSFLAGWYNEQFFGPGTRLTVL.

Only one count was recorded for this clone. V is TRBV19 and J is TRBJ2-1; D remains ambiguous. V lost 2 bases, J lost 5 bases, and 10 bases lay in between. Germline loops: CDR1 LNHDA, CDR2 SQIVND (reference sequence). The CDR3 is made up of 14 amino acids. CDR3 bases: TGTGCCAGTAGTATAATTCTGACACACAATGAGCAGTTCTTC. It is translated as CASSIILTHNEQFF.

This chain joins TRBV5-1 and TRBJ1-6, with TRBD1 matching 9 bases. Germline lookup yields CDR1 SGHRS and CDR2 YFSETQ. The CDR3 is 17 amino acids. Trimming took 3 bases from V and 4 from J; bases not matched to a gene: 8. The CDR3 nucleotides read TGCGCCAGCAGCTCCCGGGACAGGGTAAGGTATAATTCACCCCTCCACTTT. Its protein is CASSSRDRVRYNSPLHF.